These 10 T cell receptor beta chains came from one sample sequenced in a study of T cell responses to AZD1222 COVID-19 vaccine. TCRdb keeps only in-frame clones here, not all; method: immunoSEQ multiplex PCR. This table has about 120,000 clones, about nine tenths appearing once. This specimen was peripheral blood, taken on day 0 of AZD1222 vaccination. Receptors originate from an adult in good health.

In its sample, this clone was seen once. The chain is built from TRBV5-1 and TRBJ1-5; TRBD1 is a possible D gene (6 bases). Germline assignment: CDR1 SGHRS and CDR2 YFSETQ. The V end was cut by 3 bases, the J end by 6 bases, with 13 bases between. CDR3 length: 14 residues. The DNA for the CDR3 is TGCGCCAGCAGCTCCGGACAGTACGGTCAGCCCCAGCATTTT. The encoded protein is CASSSGQYGQPQHF.

The genes are TRBV5-8 and TRBJ2-7; D is unresolved. V lost 4 bases to trimming and J lost 6 bases, with 11 bases between them. The CDR3 covers 12 residues. Germline CDR1 reads SGHTS; CDR2 reads YDEGEE. DNA of the CDR3: TGTGCCAGCAGCCCCTCACGGCTCGAGCAGTACTTC. Amino acids: CASSPSRLEQYF.

This chain connects TRBV25-1 to TRBJ1-5; D gene uncertain. Trimming removed 3 bases from V and 2 bases from J, with 8 bases in between. CDR3 length equals 14 residues. Germline CDR1 is MGHDK and CDR2 is SYGVNS. CDR3 nucleotides: TGTGCCAGCAGTGATTGGGGAGGCAATCAGCCCCAGCATTTT. It codes for CASSDWGGNQPQHF.

The rearrangement links TRBV7-7 to TRBJ1-5; no clear D. Trimming stripped 9 bases from V and 4 bases from J, with 10 bases between. Germline CDR1 reads SSHAT; CDR2 reads FNYEAQ (reference sequence). CDR3 length: 12 amino acids. The CDR3 nucleotides are TGTGCCAGGACGAGCAAAAATCAGCCCCAGCATTTT. Protein sequence: CARTSKNQPQHF. The whole variable domain, filled in from reference TRBV7-7 and TRBJ1-5, reads GAGVSQSPRYKVTKRGQDVTLRCDPISSHATLYWYQQALGQGPEFLTYFNYEAQPDKSGLPSDRFSAERPEGSISTLTIQRTEQRDSAMYRCARTSKNQPQHFGDGTRLSIL.

The V gene is TRBV11-2, the J gene TRBJ1-6; perhaps TRBD1 as D (6 bases). CDR3 size: 16 residues. Germline V CDR1 and CDR2: SGHAT, FQNNGV. Between the trimmed V and J ends, which lost 5 bases and 10 bases, there was a span of 21 bases. The CDR3 spells CASSPLRGGLGSPLHF. DNA for the CDR3: TGTGCCAGCAGCCCGTTAAGAGGGGGGCTTGGGTCACCCCTCCACTTT.

V usage is TRBV5-5 and J usage is TRBJ2-5, with D perhaps TRBD2 (5 bases). CDR1 is SGHKS, CDR2 YYEKEE, per germline (reference sequence). The CDR3 totals 14 residues. Deletions cut 0 bases from V and 2 bases from J, with 8 bases between. The CDR3 reads CASSLVPGQETQYF. The DNA for the CDR3 is TGTGCCAGCAGCTTGGTTCCGGGACAAGAGACCCAGTACTTC.

The chain employs TRBV30 and TRBJ1-5; no definite D call. Germline lookup yields CDR1 GTSNPN and CDR2 SVGIG (reference sequence). The CDR3 length is 13 residues. V was cut by 3 bases and J by 0 bases, with 6 bases left in between. The CDR3 is CAWRVHSNQPQHF. For the CDR3, the DNA is TGTGCCTGGAGAGTACATAGCAATCAGCCCCAGCATTTT.

This clone was seen once. The rearrangement joins TRBV7-3 to TRBJ2-1; 8 bases line up with TRBD2. The CDR3 spans 16 residues. V was clipped by 1 base and J by 7 bases; unmatched bases: 9. Germline loops: CDR1 SGHTA, CDR2 FQGTGA. The CDR3 sequence: CASSLSGAGEWNEQFF. The CDR3 DNA follows: TGTGCCAGCAGCTTAAGCGGAGCGGGGGAATGGAATGAGCAGTTCTTC.

This rearrangement joins TRBV3-1 (or the pseudogene TRBV3-2) to TRBJ2-1; the D gene is possibly TRBD1 (5 bases). V lost 7 bases, J lost 6 bases, and 10 bases lay in between. The CDR3 covers 12 residues. From germline, CDR1 is LGHDT and CDR2 YNNKEL (reference sequence). The CDR3 protein is CASTAGINEQFF. CDR3 sequence (DNA): TGTGCCAGCACCGCAGGGATCAATGAGCAGTTCTTC.

The rearrangement uses TRBV27 and TRBJ2-2, with 9 bases matching TRBD2. This CDR3 has 15 amino acids. The germline gives CDR1 MNHEY, CDR2 SMNVEV (reference sequence). After removal of 8 bases from V and 6 bases from J, the junction contained 10 bases not matched to a gene. CDR3 coding DNA: TGTGCCAGCCGGCGGGCTAGCGGGGTGGCCGGGGAGCTGTTTTTT. This encodes CASRRASGVAGELFF.